The subject of this entry is one T cell receptor (beta chain). Its antigen is unidentified. V lost 5 bases and J 3 bases, leaving 13 bases between the germline ends. This CDR3 is built from 15 residues. CDR1 and CDR2 (germline): MNHEY, SMNVEV (reference sequence). This sample stems from a study of T cell responses to AZD1222 COVID-19 vaccine. Overall study findings and caveats: Spike-specific TCR repertoires showed rising breadth and depth after two AZD1222 doses. Repertoire sampling was restricted to post-peak T cell response timepoints.

Here immunoSEQ multiplex PCR was the method, and the copy in TCRdb shows in-frame clones only, minus some. The table shows around 140,000 clones, with roughly 85% occurring only once. This TCR was sampled from an adult who received the MenACWY meningococcal vaccine as a control. Specimen: peripheral blood, collected 28 days after the second dose of the MenACWY control vaccine. The V and J genes are TRBV27 and TRBJ1-4; D is unresolved. For the CDR3, the DNA is TGTGCCAGCAGTGCCAACCGGGCGCCTAATGAAAAACTGTTTTTT. This sequence encodes CASSANRAPNEKLFF.